This T cell receptor beta chain was retrieved from a study of blood T cell repertoires in COVID-19. About the research overall: COVID-19 samples, acute and convalescent, were from the United States, Italy and Spain. PBMCs, B-cell-depleted T cells, or T cells were the source of the cDNA or gDNA that made up the material.

How the authors handled the data: For nucleated cells, counts were estimated from reference gene primer amplification. Clones were read by immunoSEQ multiplex PCR, and TCRdb kept only the in-frame ones, dropping some. The DNA was the basis for D and trimming; V, J and clone size are from that table. The top ten clones hold roughly 8.6% of a sample with a few hundred thousand clones, around 82% of them seen once. Germline CDR1 is ENHRY and CDR2 is SYGVKD. The V and J ends lost 1 base and 2 bases, in that order; junction bases with no gene match: 6. The length of the CDR3 is 16 residues. The TCR sequence derives from a human donor in a cohort sampled during active COVID-19. The V gene is TRBV10-3, the J gene TRBJ2-7, with 9 bases that match TRBD1. Sequencing input: peripheral blood. CDR3 bases: TGTGCCATCAGTGAGTGGACAGGGGATTTCACCTACGAGCAGTACTTC. This translates into CAISEWTGDFTYEQYF.